This is a list of T cell receptor beta chains from one sample in a study of T cells in Graves' hyperthyroidism and ophthalmopathy. MiXCR, applied by TCRdb to the multiplex PCR reads, yields one record per CDR3 protein. The sample holds about 700,000 distinct CDR3 sequences, approximately 14% seen once. Sequences were obtained from blood. Source of these receptors: a woman under 30 with Graves' hyperthyroidism. CDR3s include the opening cysteine and the closing phenylalanine or tryptophan. The D gene is left open where the match is weak. Size tells how often a clone was seen (once, few, many) or the class of an expanded clone, and some rows leave it out.

v_call,j_call,clone_size,d_call,cdr3_aa,cdr3_nt
TRBV7-9,TRBJ1-3,-,-,CASSLARDVGNTIYF,TGTGCCAGCAGCTTAGCCCGGGACGTTGGAAACACCATATATTTT
TRBV3-1,TRBJ1-4,many,-,CASSGRRSEKLFF,TGTGCCAGCAGCGGTCGGAGAAGTGAAAAACTGTTTTTT
TRBV30,TRBJ2-4,-,-,CAWTQQGSKNIQYF,TGTGCCTGGACCCAACAGGGTTCCAAAAACATTCAGTACTTC
TRBV11-1,TRBJ2-2,many,-,CASSQGRIMANSLNTGELFF,TGTGCCAGCAGCCAGGGGCGCATCATGGCGAATAGCTTGAACACCGGGGAGCTGTTTTTT
TRBV6-2/TRBV6-3,TRBJ2-2,few,TRBD2,CASSYSTSGARELFF,TGTGCCAGCAGTTACTCGACTAGCGGGGCTAGGGAGCTGTTTTTT
TRBV20-1,TRBJ2-5,many,-,CSASGGAGQETQYF,TGCAGTGCTAGCGGAGGGGCTGGGCAAGAGACCCAGTACTTC
TRBV13,TRBJ1-1,few,-,CASSLGRQEAFF,TGTGCCAGCAGCTTAGGTAGACAGGAAGCTTTCTTT
TRBV18,TRBJ1-5,once,-,CASSPPSGRGAGPNQPQHF,TGTGCCAGCTCACCACCGAGTGGGAGGGGGGCAGGGCCCAATCAGCCCCAGCATTTT
TRBV12-3/TRBV12-4,TRBJ1-2,-,-,CASSLRDPPNGYTF,TGTGCCAGCAGTTTGAGGGACCCTCCCAATGGCTACACCTTC
TRBV11-3,TRBJ2-5,-,-,CACSFGDGGKTQYF,TGTGCCTGTAGCTTTGGGGACGGTGGAAAGACCCAGTACTTC
TRBV27,TRBJ1-1,many,TRBD1,CASSVTGEMNTEAFF,TGTGCCAGCTCGGTGACAGGGGAAATGAACACTGAAGCTTTCTTT
TRBV20-1,TRBJ2-7,many,TRBD2,CSAREPRLADEQYF,TGCAGTGCTAGAGAGCCCCGACTAGCGGACGAGCAGTACTTC
TRBV28,TRBJ2-7,many,TRBD2,CASSLPGGPHEQYF,TGTGCCAGCAGTTTACCGGGAGGGCCCCACGAGCAGTACTTC
TRBV19,TRBJ2-2,once,-,CASSMVEVTGELFF,TGTGCCAGTAGTATGGTTGAGGTCACCGGGGAGCTGTTTTTT
TRBV6-1,TRBJ2-7,many,TRBD2,CASRTGTSGSYEQYF,TGTGCCAGCAGAACAGGGACTAGCGGCTCCTACGAGCAGTACTTC
TRBV18,TRBJ2-1,many,-,CASSLGGNLYNEQFF,TGTGCCAGCTCACTCGGGGGAAACCTCTACAATGAGCAGTTCTTC
TRBV20-1,TRBJ2-1,-,TRBD2,CSARGTSTEQFF,TGCAGTGCTAGGGGGACTAGTACCGAGCAGTTCTTC
TRBV12-3/TRBV12-4,TRBJ2-1,many,TRBD2,CASSTGLAAQFF,TGTGCCAGCAGTACCGGACTAGCGGCGCAGTTCTTC
TRBV19,TRBJ2-7,-,-,CASSTFGGQYEQYF,TGTGCCAGTAGTACCTTCGGAGGGCAATACGAGCAGTACTTC
TRBV18,TRBJ2-4,few,-,CASSLPGTARDIQYF,TGTGCCAGCTCACTGCCCGGGACCGCCCGTGACATTCAGTACTTC
TRBV27,TRBJ2-2,-,TRBD2,CASREGLAGYTGELFF,TGTGCCAGCAGGGAAGGGCTAGCGGGTTACACCGGGGAGCTGTTTTTT
TRBV7-9,TRBJ2-1,-,TRBD2,CASSWGLAGAAYNEQFF,TGTGCCAGCAGCTGGGGACTAGCGGGGGCAGCCTACAATGAGCAGTTCTTC
TRBV29-1,TRBJ2-3,-,TRBD1,CSVEGAGGDTQYF,TGCAGCGTTGAGGGGGCAGGGGGAGATACGCAGTATTTT
TRBV6-2/TRBV6-3,TRBJ2-1,few,-,CASSYSIQSNEQFF,TGTGCCAGCAGTTACTCGATACAGAGCAATGAGCAGTTCTTC
TRBV6-6,TRBJ1-4,-,TRBD1,CASSYTTGFNEKLFF,TGTGCCAGCAGTTACACGACAGGGTTTAATGAAAAACTGTTTTTT
TRBV12-5,TRBJ2-7,many,TRBD2,CASGPSSGRSYEQYF,TGTGCTAGTGGGCCGTCTAGCGGGAGGTCCTACGAGCAGTACTTC
TRBV7-9,TRBJ2-1,many,TRBD2,CASSLALAGDNEQFF,TGTGCCAGCAGCTTAGCCCTAGCGGGGGACAATGAGCAGTTCTTC
TRBV18,TRBJ2-3,many,-,CASSPPRTGTDTQYF,TGTGCCAGCTCACCACCGAGGACCGGTACAGATACGCAGTATTTT
TRBV24-1,TRBJ2-1,few,TRBD1,CATSDLPGGSYNEQFF,TGTGCCACCAGTGACCTCCCAGGGGGCTCCTACAATGAGCAGTTCTTC
TRBV18,TRBJ2-3,many,-,CASSTFPAVGDTQYF,TGTGCCAGCTCAACTTTTCCAGCGGTTGGAGATACGCAGTATTTT
TRBV20-1,TRBJ2-5,many,-,CSARDSAAWEETQYF,TGCAGTGCTAGAGATTCGGCGGCGTGGGAAGAGACCCAGTACTTC
TRBV19,TRBJ2-3,-,-,CASSRLNTDTQYF,TGTGCCAGTAGCAGGCTAAACACAGATACGCAGTATTTT
TRBV20-1,TRBJ2-3,many,TRBD1,CSADRDSQTDTQYF,TGCAGTGCTGACCGGGACAGCCAAACAGATACGCAGTATTTT
TRBV4-1,TRBJ2-4,few,TRBD1,CASSRRQGGINIQYF,TGCGCCAGCAGCCGCAGACAGGGGGGGATAAACATTCAGTACTTC
TRBV7-3,TRBJ1-6,many,-,CASSLGGYNSPLHF,TGTGCCAGCAGCTTAGGTGGCTACAATTCACCCCTCCACTTT
TRBV6-5,TRBJ2-2,-,-,CASSYRVGGTGELFF,TGTGCCAGCAGTTACAGGGTGGGGGGTACCGGGGAGCTGTTTTTT
TRBV12-3/TRBV12-4,TRBJ2-2,many,TRBD1,CASSSGFSGGTGELFF,TGTGCCAGCAGTTCGGGTTTTTCAGGGGGCACCGGGGAGCTGTTTTTT
TRBV30,TRBJ1-5,many,-,CAWSVGRNSNQPQHF,TGTGCCTGGAGTGTAGGCAGAAATAGCAATCAGCCCCAGCATTTT